Listed below are T cell receptor beta chains from one sample, sequenced in a study of vaccination effects on CD4 cells after COVID-19. The protocol was immunoSEQ multiplex PCR, while the TCRdb copy is restricted to in-frame clones and leaves out a portion. The data show fewer than 30,000 clones, approximately 80% seen once. Their cognate antigens are unknown. The source material was CD4+ T cells from PBMCs cultured with HCoV-NL63 spike peptides, sampled before COVID-19 vaccination. The receptors derive from a human donor who had a prior SARS-CoV-2 infection. Both conserved end residues are part of each CDR3. Clone size appears in some rows only: once, few, many, or a class for an expanded clone.

TRBJ2-5 | TRBV6-6 | NA | CASSYSGETQYF
TRBJ1-4 | TRBV6-5 | NA | CASGDPNEKLFF
TRBJ2-2 | TRBV6-1 | NA | CASSEERGAGELFF
TRBJ2-7 | TRBV6-2/TRBV6-3 | NA | CASSARDRGYEQYF
TRBJ1-1 | TRBV11-2 | NA | CASSLRQGTEAFF
TRBJ2-1 | TRBV27 | NA | CASSSGGPSSYNEQFF
TRBJ2-1 | TRBV20-1 | NA | CSARTSYEQFF
TRBJ2-2 | TRBV5-1 | NA | CASRVPATGELFF
TRBJ1-2 | TRBV5-5 | NA | CASSLRQPYGYTF
TRBJ2-1 | TRBV5-8 | NA | CASSLRGGSYNEQFF
TRBJ2-1 | TRBV15 | few | CATSRDGGSSYNEQFF
TRBJ1-2 | TRBV5-4 | few | CASNNQGSSYGYTF
TRBJ2-7 | TRBV6-2/TRBV6-3 | NA | CASSQGVSGHYEQYF
TRBJ2-1 | TRBV19 | NA | CASIITSGGTHNEQFF
TRBJ2-3 | TRBV20-1 | NA | CSASEAGGNTDTQYF
TRBJ1-1 | TRBV25-1 | few | CASSENTEAFF
TRBJ2-7 | TRBV7-2 | NA | CASSFISAGTSGYEQYF
TRBJ1-4 | TRBV5-6 | NA | CASSLDRSGQLFF
TRBJ1-6 | TRBV5-1 | once | CASSLALSGVSPLHF
TRBJ2-7 | TRBV5-1 | NA | CASSLGWGANIEQYF
TRBJ1-1 | TRBV30 | NA | CAWSVRDHTEAFF
TRBJ1-2 | TRBV5-1 | NA | CASSLGGTAGYGYTF
TRBJ1-1 | TRBV7-2 | NA | CASSFSWGNTEAFF
TRBJ1-3 | TRBV3-1/TRBV3-2 | NA | CASSPQWGNTIYF
TRBJ2-7 | TRBV9 | NA | CASSPDPTGTGALPMYF
TRBJ1-1 | TRBV11-1 | NA | CASSSRTGGTNTEAFF
TRBJ2-5 | TRBV7-2 | NA | CASSYQRGGGETQYF
TRBJ2-7 | TRBV3-1/TRBV3-2 | NA | CASSQDTDEQYF
TRBJ1-6 | TRBV5-1 | few | CASTDRSGSPLHF
TRBJ2-2 | TRBV2 | NA | CASNMGLAGGRGTGELFF
TRBJ1-5 | TRBV5-5 | NA | CASGESGQPQHF
TRBJ2-3 | TRBV9 | NA | CASSVAHASSTQYF
TRBJ2-7 | TRBV19 | NA | CASSISGRGAIFGEQYF
TRBJ2-7 | TRBV27 | NA | CASSLSIRYYEQYF
TRBJ2-1 | TRBV4-1 | NA | CASSQEPTAVYNEQFF
TRBJ2-5 | TRBV7-6 | NA | CASSLVVGLQETQYF
TRBJ1-2 | TRBV3-1/TRBV3-2 | few | CASSQDRRDRGGYTF
TRBJ1-3 | TRBV30 | few | CAWSKRVGTAGNTIYF
TRBJ2-5 | TRBV19 | NA | CASLDRGETFGETQYF
TRBJ2-3 | TRBV25-1 | few | CASSEYGGSLGDTDTQYF
TRBJ2-3 | TRBV9 | NA | CASSSGLAGGLTDTQYF
TRBJ1-2 | TRBV6-6 | NA | CASSVDRYYGYTF
TRBJ1-1 | TRBV2 | NA | CASSRDLNTEAFF
TRBJ2-3 | TRBV6-5 | NA | CASSHLDSGTQYF
TRBJ1-6 | TRBV5-1 | once | CASSSGTGGNSPLHF
TRBJ2-7 | TRBV3-1/TRBV3-2 | few | CASSQVLAGAHEQYF
TRBJ1-6 | TRBV19 | NA | CASKGGNNSPLHF
TRBJ2-2 | TRBV9 | NA | CASSVEWDTGELFF
TRBJ1-1 | TRBV6-5 | NA | CASTLTANTEAFF
TRBJ2-5 | TRBV18 | NA | CASSPPVGTEGTQYF
TRBJ2-1 | TRBV28 | NA | CASSRGGHGPDEQFF
TRBJ1-1 | TRBV5-6 | NA | CASSIGRRNTEAFF
TRBJ2-2 | TRBV5-4 | NA | CASSFVGPAAGELFF